The 16 T cell receptor beta chains reported below all come from one sample, sequenced in a study of CD8+ T cells in alopecia areata. RNA, once extracted, was reverse transcribed into cDNA for use as the sequencing template. Clones were read by immunoSEQ multiplex PCR, and TCRdb kept only the in-frame ones, dropping some. Of about 110,000 clones listed, roughly 55% are singletons. Material: NKG2D-low CD8+ T cells sorted from blood. Receptor source: a human donor with alopecia areata.

The V call is TRBV9, the J call TRBJ1-3, with TRBD1 matching over 8 bases. The CDR3 spans 15 residues. In germline, CDR1 is SGDLS, CDR2 YYNGEE. V gave up 5 bases and J gave up 4 bases; unmatched junction bases: 8. For the CDR3, the DNA is TGTGCCAGCAGTGATACAGGGGGGCTCGGAAACACCATATATTTT. It codes for CASSDTGGLGNTIYF.

In this sample, this clone turned up a few times. The rearrangement joins TRBV27 to TRBJ2-1, with TRBD2 matching over 10 bases. Germline CDR1 MNHEY, CDR2 SMNVEV (reference sequence). Losses at the gene ends were 10 bases for V and 8 bases for J; bases not matched to a gene: 11. CDR3 length: 14 residues. The CDR3 reads CATEKAGGPHEQFF. In DNA, the CDR3 is TGTGCCACAGAGAAAGCGGGAGGGCCGCATGAGCAGTTCTTC.

This clone has more than one count but fewer than ten. The chain carries TRBV28 and TRBJ1-1; D unclear. The V and J ends lost 5 bases and 1 base respectively, with 5 bases between them. The V gene's germline CDR1 is MDHEN and CDR2 SYDVKM. This CDR3 is 12 amino acids long. CDR3 amino acids: CASSIPNTEAFF. The CDR3 DNA reads as TGTGCCAGCAGTATTCCGAACACTGAAGCTTTCTTT.

The sample holds one count of this clone. The gene calls are TRBV5-1 and TRBJ1-4; 9 nucleotides line up with TRBD1. From germline, CDR1 is SGHRS and CDR2 YFSETQ. The CDR3 runs to 15 residues. V was pared by 5 bases and J by 7 bases, with 9 bases of the junction left unmatched. The CDR3 DNA follows: TGCGCCAGCAGAGTAACCGGGACAGGGCGTGAAAAACTGTTTTTT. Residues: CASRVTGTGREKLFF.

This chain connects TRBV4-2 to TRBJ2-1; D perhaps matches TRBD2 (6 bases). This CDR3 spans 17 amino acids. Trimming stripped 4 bases from V and 5 bases from J, with 21 bases between. Germline CDR1 is LGHNA and CDR2 is YNFKEQ. CDR3 sequence (DNA): TGTGCCAGCAGCCTAATTTCCGAGCGGGCATTCCACAATGAGCAGTTCTTC. Residues: CASSLISERAFHNEQFF.

The chain uses TRBV6-5 and TRBJ2-3; the match to TRBD1 covers 8 bases. The CDR3 is 15 residues long. J was trimmed by 4 bases and V by 2 bases; bases with no gene match: 5. Looked up from germline, CDR1 is MNHEY and CDR2 is SVGAGI. The DNA of the CDR3 is TGTGCCAGCAGTTACGGACAGGGTCGACCAGATACGCAGTATTTT. Translated, it gives CASSYGQGRPDTQYF.

J is TRBJ2-3 and V is TRBV27, with a possible D match to TRBD2 (6 bases). Per germline, CDR1 MNHEY and CDR2 SMNVEV (reference sequence). Trimming cost V 1 base and J 0 bases, with 11 bases left between them. This CDR3 comprises 16 residues. The CDR3 is CASSLLGLASTDTQYF. DNA for the CDR3: TGTGCCAGCAGTTTATTGGGTCTAGCGAGCACAGATACGCAGTATTTT.

The CDR3 here is CASSRTGVTMNTEAFF. CDR3 DNA sequence: TGTGCCAGCAGCCGAACGGGGGTGACTATGAACACTGAAGCTTTCTTT. J is TRBJ1-1 and V is TRBV14; D may be TRBD1 (5 bases). The CDR3 loop spans 16 amino acids. The V and J ends lost 4 bases and 0 bases respectively, with 15 bases between them. From germline, CDR1 is SGHDN and CDR2 FVKESK.

This chain connects TRBV4-1 to TRBJ2-7; 8 nucleotides agree with TRBD2. Per the germline V gene, CDR1 is MGHRA and CDR2 is YSYEKL. V lost 3 bases and J lost 2; bases outside the gene matches: 6. This CDR3 has 15 residues. CDR3 sequence: CASSHLAGPTYEQYF. CDR3 in DNA: TGCGCCAGCAGCCATTTAGCGGGACCTACCTACGAGCAGTACTTC.

This clone was recorded only once. This chain links TRBV2 with TRBJ2-7, with 7 nucleotides matching TRBD1. The CDR3 has 13 residues. V was clipped by 4 bases and J by 4 bases; unmatched bases: 4. CDR1 and CDR2 (germline): SNHLY, FYNNEI. The CDR3 DNA is TGTGCCAGCAGTGTCGGGACAGATTACGAGCAGTACTTC. Protein sequence: CASSVGTDYEQYF.

The V gene is TRBV27, the J gene TRBJ2-1; D remains unclear. Germline CDR1 MNHEY, CDR2 SMNVEV (reference sequence). The germline V and J ends were trimmed by 7 bases and 2 bases, with 12 bases remaining between them. The CDR3 consists of 14 residues. The CDR3 region is CASTPIGTYNEQFF. The CDR3 DNA reads TGTGCCAGCACCCCAATAGGGACCTACAATGAGCAGTTCTTC.

This rearrangement joins TRBV9 to TRBJ2-7; D unclear. This CDR3 spans 13 amino acids. Looked up from germline, CDR1 is SGDLS and CDR2 is YYNGEE. The germline V and J ends were trimmed by 4 bases and 5 bases, with 13 bases remaining between them. The CDR3 protein is CASSPPRSNEQYF. CDR3 DNA sequence: TGTGCCAGCAGCCCCCCGCGGAGCAACGAGCAGTACTTC. The whole variable domain, remainder taken from reference TRBV9 and TRBJ2-7, is DSGVTQTPKHLITATGQRVTLRCSPRSGDLSVYWYQQSLDQGLQFLIQYYNGEERAKGNILERFSAQQFPDLHSELNLSSLELGDSALYFCASSPPRSNEQYFGPGTRLTVT.

This clone was detected only a few times. V and J are TRBV28 and TRBJ2-3, with D possibly being TRBD1 (6 bases). Per germline, CDR1 MDHEN and CDR2 SYDVKM. V was shortened by 5 bases and J by 0 bases, with 18 bases between the two germline ends. The CDR3 has 17 residues. CDR3 residues: CASSLPRTAASTDTQYF. The DNA of the CDR3 is TGTGCCAGCAGTCTCCCCCGGACAGCCGCTAGCACAGATACGCAGTATTTT. The full variable domain, completed using reference TRBV28 and TRBJ2-3, is DVKVTQSSRYLVKRTGEKVFLECVQDMDHENMFWYRQDPGLGLRLIYFSYDVKMKEKGDIPEGYSVSREKKERFSLILESASTNQTSMYLCASSLPRTAASTDTQYFGPGTRLTVL.

The rearrangement uses TRBV13 and TRBJ2-7, with D perhaps TRBD2 (5 bases). V dropped 0 bases and J dropped 6 bases, with 9 bases sitting between them. The CDR3 contains 13 residues. Germline CDR1 PRHDT, CDR2 FYEKMQ (reference sequence). The CDR3 here is CASSLGLASEQYF. The CDR3 DNA reads TGTGCCAGCAGCTTAGGCCTAGCAAGCGAGCAGTACTTC.

This clone has more than one count but fewer than ten. This chain links TRBV4-1 with TRBJ2-7; 10 positions match TRBD2. From germline, CDR1 is MGHRA and CDR2 YSYEKL. The V segment lost 3 bases and the J segment 0 bases; nucleotides outside the gene matches: 5. This CDR3 has 16 amino acids. The CDR3 DNA reads TGCGCCAGCAGCCACGGACTAGCGGAGAGCTCCTACGAGCAGTACTTC. Protein: CASSHGLAESSYEQYF.

This clone came up many times. The J gene is TRBJ2-1, the V gene TRBV21-1; TRBD2 is the table's D call and was not checked against the DNA. TRBV21-1 is termed a pseudogene. This CDR3 spans 18 amino acids. CDR3 amino acids: CASSTGTSGERPRNEQFF. For the CDR3, the DNA is TGTGCCAGCAGCACTGGGACTAGCGGGGAGAGACCACGCAATGAGCAGTTCTTC.